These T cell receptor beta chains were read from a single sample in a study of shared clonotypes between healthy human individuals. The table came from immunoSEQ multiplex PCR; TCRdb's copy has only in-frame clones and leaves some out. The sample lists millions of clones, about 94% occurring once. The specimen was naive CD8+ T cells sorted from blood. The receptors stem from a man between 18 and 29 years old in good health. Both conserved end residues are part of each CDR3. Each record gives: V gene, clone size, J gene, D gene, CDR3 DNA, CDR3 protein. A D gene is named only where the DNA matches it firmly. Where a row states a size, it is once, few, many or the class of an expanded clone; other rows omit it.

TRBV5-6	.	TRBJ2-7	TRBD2	TGTGCCAGCAGCCCGGTGACTAGCGGACCGTACGAGCAGTACTTC	CASSPVTSGPYEQYF
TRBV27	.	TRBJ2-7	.	TGTGCCAGCAGTTTATTCACAGGGAGCCACGAGCAGTACTTC	CASSLFTGSHEQYF
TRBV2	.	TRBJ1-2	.	TGTGCCAGCAGTGGGTGGACGGTTAAGAATGGCTACACCTTC	CASSGWTVKNGYTF
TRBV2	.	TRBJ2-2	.	TGTGCCAGCAGGACGGCCGAAACCGGGGAGCTGTTTTTT	CASRTAETGELFF
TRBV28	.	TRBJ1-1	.	TGTGCCAGCAGTTTATCGGGGGCGAACACTGAAGCTTTCTTT	CASSLSGANTEAFF
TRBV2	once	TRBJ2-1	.	TGTGCCAGCAGAGCTGACAGGAGCTACAATGAGCAGTTCTTC	CASRADRSYNEQFF
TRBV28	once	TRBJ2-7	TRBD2	TGTGCCAGCAGCTTGCGGGGGGGCGTAAGCTCCTACGAGCAGTACTTC	CASSLRGGVSSYEQYF
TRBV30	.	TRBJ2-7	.	TGTGCCTGGCATTCCGGGACCCCCTACGAGCAGTACTTC	CAWHSGTPYEQYF
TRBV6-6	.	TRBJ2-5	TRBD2	TGTGCCAGCGCCCCCGGGGGACTAGAGGAAGAGACCCAGTACTTC	CASAPGGLEEETQYF
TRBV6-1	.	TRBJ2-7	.	TGTGCCAGCAGTGACAGGGGTCGGGCCTACGAGCAGTACTTC	CASSDRGRAYEQYF
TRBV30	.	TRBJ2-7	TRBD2	TGTGCCTGGACTCCTAGCGGGAGGCCATCCTACGAGCAGTACTTC	CAWTPSGRPSYEQYF
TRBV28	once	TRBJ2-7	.	TGTGCCAGCAGGGTACAGTCGGGAACCTACGAGCAGTACTTC	CASRVQSGTYEQYF
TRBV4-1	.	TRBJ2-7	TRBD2	TGCGCCAGCAGCCAAGGTTTGGGGGAGGGCTCCTACGAGCAGTACTTC	CASSQGLGEGSYEQYF
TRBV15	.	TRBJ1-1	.	TGTGCCACCAGCAGAGACCAGGGAGGCAATACTGAAGCTTTCTTT	CATSRDQGGNTEAFF
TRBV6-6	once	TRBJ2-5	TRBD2	TGTGCCACCCTTAGCGGGGGCGAGACCCAGTACTTC	CATLSGGETQYF
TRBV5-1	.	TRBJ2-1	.	TGCGCCAGCAGCCTAACACCGGGCTACAATGAGCAGTTCTTC	CASSLTPGYNEQFF
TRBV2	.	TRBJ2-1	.	TGTGCCAGCAGTGAATCAGGGGCGAATTCCTACAATGAGCAGTTCTTC	CASSESGANSYNEQFF